Below are 10 T cell receptor beta chains sequenced from a single sample in a study of T cell responses to AZD1222 COVID-19 vaccine. Sequenced by immunoSEQ multiplex PCR; TCRdb stores in-frame clones only, minus some. The table shows roughly 200,000 clones, with approximately 90% occurring only once. The sample in question was peripheral blood, obtained 28 days after the second AZD1222 dose. These receptors were taken from an adult who received the AZD1222 COVID-19 vaccine.

Only a few counts were recorded for this clone. This chain links TRBV6-6 with TRBJ2-1; 7 bases are a match to TRBD2. After removal of 0 bases from V and 8 bases from J, the junction contained 7 bases not matched to a gene. The germline gives CDR1 MNHNY, CDR2 SVGAGI (reference sequence). The CDR3 has 15 residues. The CDR3 sequence is CASSYSGIAGDEQFF. The DNA for the CDR3 is TGTGCCAGCAGTTACTCAGGCATAGCGGGTGATGAGCAGTTCTTC.

The chain is built from TRBV5-5 and TRBJ1-4, with D unclear. This CDR3 is built from 14 residues. Trimming took off 0 bases at V and 8 bases at J, with 11 bases between the two ends. In germline, CDR1 is SGHKS, CDR2 YYEKEE (reference sequence). In DNA, the CDR3 is TGTGCCAGCAGCTTGGAGTGGGTTGAAGAAAAACTGTTTTTT. Amino acids: CASSLEWVEEKLFF.

The chain carries TRBV7-9 and TRBJ2-3; no clear D gene. The germline gives CDR1 SEHNR, CDR2 FQNEAQ (reference sequence). V was cut by 5 bases and J by 8 bases, with 11 bases left in between. The CDR3 totals 12 residues. This chain's CDR3 is CASSPPKGTQYF. CDR3 nucleotide sequence: TGTGCCAGCAGCCCGCCGAAAGGTACGCAGTATTTT.

The gene calls are TRBV7-2 and TRBJ1-2; 7 bases map to TRBD1. Trimming removed 5 bases from V and 2 bases from J; junction bases left unmatched: 2. Germline V gene lookup returns CDR1 SGHTA and CDR2 FQGNSA. This CDR3 has 13 amino acids. The CDR3 is CASSEQGNYGYTF. CDR3 in DNA: TGTGCCAGCAGCGAACAGGGGAACTATGGCTACACCTTC.

The CDR3 region has the DNA TGCAGCTTCTCAGGGGTGGGTAATGAAAAACTGTTTTTT. It yields the protein CSFSGVGNEKLFF. This chain links TRBV29-1 with TRBJ1-4; tentatively, D is TRBD1 (6 bases). Looked up from germline, CDR1 is SQVTM and CDR2 is ANQGSEA. The V end lost 8 bases, the J end lost 4 bases, and 14 bases lay between the germline ends. This CDR3 is built from 13 residues.

The table lists this clone with a count of one. The V call is TRBV18, the J call TRBJ2-7, with D perhaps TRBD2 (6 bases). Germline values: CDR1 KGHSH, CDR2 LQKENI. The V end lost 3 bases, the J end lost 5 bases, and 17 bases lay between the germline ends. The CDR3 covers 15 residues. The CDR3: CASSPWEARGNEQYF. The CDR3 DNA follows: TGTGCCAGCTCACCGTGGGAGGCCCGGGGGAACGAGCAGTACTTC. Together with reference TRBV18 and TRBJ2-7, the CDR3 gives the full variable domain: NAGVMQNPRHLVRRRGQEARLRCSPMKGHSHVYWYRQLPEEGLKFMVYLQKENIIDESGMPKERFSAEFPKEGPSILRIQQVVRGDSAAYFCASSPWEARGNEQYFGPGTRLTVT.

V is TRBV5-1 and J is TRBJ1-5, with 9 nucleotides matching TRBD1. The length of the CDR3 is 16 residues. Germline CDR1 is SGHRS and CDR2 is YFSETQ. V dropped 4 bases and J dropped 2; count of bases not matched to a gene: 7. The CDR3 protein is CASSPTGGAGNQPQHF. The CDR3 nucleotides are TGCGCCAGCAGCCCCACAGGGGGCGCGGGCAATCAGCCCCAGCATTTT.

The chain employs TRBV14 and TRBJ2-1; the D gene could be TRBD1 or TRBD2 (5 bases each). Germline V gene data show CDR1 as SGHDN and CDR2 as FVKESK. Trimming stripped 4 bases from V and 6 bases from J, with 16 bases between. This CDR3 has 15 amino acids. In DNA form, the CDR3 reads TGTGCCAGCAGCCTGGGAGAGCTCAGGGCCAATGAGCAGTTCTTC. As protein: CASSLGELRANEQFF.

The chain uses TRBV15 and TRBJ2-2; 10 bases are a match to TRBD2. Germline trimming cut 0 bases from V and 0 bases from J; bases unmatched to any gene: 1. In germline, CDR1 is LNHNV, CDR2 YYDKDF (reference sequence). This CDR3 has 17 amino acids. DNA of the CDR3: TGTGCCACCAGCAGAGATGGACTAGCGGCGAACACCGGGGAGCTGTTTTTT. Residues: CATSRDGLAANTGELFF.

This rearrangement joins TRBV4-2 to TRBJ2-3; D not resolved. This CDR3 comprises 15 residues. V was clipped by 0 bases and J by 1 base, with 8 bases between them. CDR1 LGHNA and CDR2 YNFKEQ come from the germline V gene. The CDR3 is CASSQDQVGTDTQYF. CDR3 in DNA: TGTGCCAGCAGCCAAGATCAGGTGGGCACAGATACGCAGTATTTT.